This TCR beta chain was identified in a study of blood T cell repertoires in COVID-19 (TCRdb year 2020). Background on the whole study: Collaborator samples came from the United States, Italy and Spain and covered acute and convalescent phases of COVID-19. The sample metadata nearly always contained a de-identified subject ID, COVID-19 status, age in years and sex. The repertoires were made available in a free public database intended to serve as a resource for research on the immune response to SARS-CoV-2. Where HLA class I and class II types were available, the types were taken from metadata supplied by the sample provider, not from assay-based typing. Samples were obtained from the ongoing ImmuneRACE study (first 160 participants) and from some 1,300 subjects provided by 6 global collaborators. The prospective study material was composed of cDNA or gDNA derived from T cells, B-cell-depleted T cells, or PBMCs. Deeply sampled blood TCRbeta repertoires from subjects exposed to, actively infected with, or recovered from COVID-19 were included in the dataset.

Here is what the overall study found, with its caveats: The quantity of clinical and demographic metadata differed by source and by participant and was supplied without curation.

Comment on this clone: Its recognized antigen is unknown. Base qualities are not recorded, but no much larger clone differs from it by a single base.

The immunoSEQ Assay, a bias-controlled multiplex PCR, was used to amplify TCRbeta CDR3 regions from genomic DNA. Processing in the source paper ran as follows. Within the assay, amplification of reference gene primers was used to estimate how many nucleated cells each sample contained. To quantify the absolute abundance of each unique TCRbeta CDR3 rearrangement, sequence reads were collapsed and filtered. For each sample, productive Simpson clonality was calculated by taking the square root of Simpson's diversity index across productive rearrangements. The immuneACCESS repertoire file appears here via TCRdb, limited to in-frame rearrangements. These files lack a portion of the clones; in checked studies, under half of the deficit traces to unresolved V genes, and the cause of the others is not known. The DNA was the basis for D and trimming; V, J and clone size are from that table. Recorded for this sample are under 120,000 clones; 70% to 85% of them occurred a single time. The biggest ten clones account for more than 20% of the sample.

As encoded in the germline V gene, CDR1 is SGHRS while CDR2 is YFSETQ. Spanning cysteine to phenylalanine, the CDR3 consists of 14 amino acids. Solely the CDR3 DNA is kept, with 42 bases framed from the first base. After removal of 0 bases from V and 7 bases from J, the junction retains 2 bases not matched to a gene. Whole blood was collected in K2EDTA tubes by collaborating institutions according to the institutions' own protocols. For TCRbeta analysis, collaborator samples were shipped as frozen whole blood, as isolated PBMCs, or as DNA extracted from either sample type. Sequences were obtained from peripheral blood. In this chain, TRBV5-1 is recombined with TRBJ2-1, and TRBD2 aligns with 9 junction nucleotides. The TCR was taken from a man between 65 and 79 years old with active or convalescent COVID-19. The DNA sequence follows: TGCGCCAGCAGCTTGGGGCTAGCGGGGAATGAGCAGTTCTTC. The encoded protein is CASSLGLAGNEQFF. Here the CDR3 is joined to the reference TRBV5-1 and TRBJ2-1 genes, and the full variable domain is: KAGVTQTPRYLIKTRGQQVTLSCSPISGHRSVSWYQQTPGQGLQFLFEYFSETQRNKGNFPGRFSGRQFSNSRSEMNVSTLELGDSALYLCASSLGLAGNEQFFGPGTRLTVL.